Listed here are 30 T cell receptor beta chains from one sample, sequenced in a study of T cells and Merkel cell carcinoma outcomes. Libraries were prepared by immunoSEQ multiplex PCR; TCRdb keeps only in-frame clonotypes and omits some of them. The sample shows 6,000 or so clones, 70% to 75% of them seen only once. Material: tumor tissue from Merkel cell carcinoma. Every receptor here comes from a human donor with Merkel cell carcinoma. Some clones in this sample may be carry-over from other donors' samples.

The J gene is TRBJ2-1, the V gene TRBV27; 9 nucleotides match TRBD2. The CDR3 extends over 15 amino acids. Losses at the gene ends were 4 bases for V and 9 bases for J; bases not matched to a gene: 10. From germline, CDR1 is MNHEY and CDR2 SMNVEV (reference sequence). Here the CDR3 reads CASSSTSGSLGEQFF. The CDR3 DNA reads TGTGCCAGCAGTTCGACTAGCGGCAGCTTAGGTGAGCAGTTCTTC.

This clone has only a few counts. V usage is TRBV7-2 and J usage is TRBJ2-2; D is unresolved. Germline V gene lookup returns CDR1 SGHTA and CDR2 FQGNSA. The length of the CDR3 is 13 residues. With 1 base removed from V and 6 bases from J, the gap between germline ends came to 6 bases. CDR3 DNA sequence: TGTGCCAGCAGCTTAGGAGTGGCCGGGGAGCTGTTTTTT. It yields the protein CASSLGVAGELFF.

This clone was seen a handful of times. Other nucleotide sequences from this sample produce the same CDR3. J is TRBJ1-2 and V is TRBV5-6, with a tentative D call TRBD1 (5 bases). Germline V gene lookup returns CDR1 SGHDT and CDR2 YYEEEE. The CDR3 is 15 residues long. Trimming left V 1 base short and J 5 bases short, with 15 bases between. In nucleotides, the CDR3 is TGTGCCAGCAGCTTGCTCACCGGGGGAGGGTATGGCTACACCTTC. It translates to CASSLLTGGGYGYTF. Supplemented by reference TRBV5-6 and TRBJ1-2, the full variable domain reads DAGVTQSPTHLIKTRGQQVTLRCSPKSGHDTVSWYQQALGQGPQFIFQYYEEEERQRGNFPDRFSGHQFPNYSSELNVNALLLGDSALYLCASSLLTGGGYGYTFGSGTRLTVV.

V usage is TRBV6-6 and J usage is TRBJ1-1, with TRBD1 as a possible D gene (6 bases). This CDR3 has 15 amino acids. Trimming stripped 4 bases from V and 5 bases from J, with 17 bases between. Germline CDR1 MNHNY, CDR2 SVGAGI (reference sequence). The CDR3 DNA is TGTGCCAGCAGTTGGAGGACAGAAAAGGGGACTGAAGCTTTCTTT. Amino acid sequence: CASSWRTEKGTEAFF.

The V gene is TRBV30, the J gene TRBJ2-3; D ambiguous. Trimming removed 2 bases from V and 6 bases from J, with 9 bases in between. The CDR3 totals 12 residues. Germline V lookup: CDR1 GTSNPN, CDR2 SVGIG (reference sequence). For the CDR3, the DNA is TGTGCCTGGAGTCATTCCGCGGATACGCAGTATTTT. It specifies CAWSHSADTQYF.

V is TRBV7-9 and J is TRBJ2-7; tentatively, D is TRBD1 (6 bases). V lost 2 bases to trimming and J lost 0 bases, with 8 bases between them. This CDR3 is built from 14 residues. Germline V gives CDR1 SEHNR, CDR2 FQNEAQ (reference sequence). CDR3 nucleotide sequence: TGTGCCAGCAGCTTAACGGACAGCTCCTACGAGCAGTACTTC. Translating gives CASSLTDSSYEQYF.

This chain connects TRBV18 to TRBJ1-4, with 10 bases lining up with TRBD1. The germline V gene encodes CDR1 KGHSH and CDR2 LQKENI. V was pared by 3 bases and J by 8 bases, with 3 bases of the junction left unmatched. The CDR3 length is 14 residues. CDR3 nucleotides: TGTGCCAGCTCACCGACAGGGGGCCGGGAAAAACTGTTTTTT. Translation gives CASSPTGGREKLFF.

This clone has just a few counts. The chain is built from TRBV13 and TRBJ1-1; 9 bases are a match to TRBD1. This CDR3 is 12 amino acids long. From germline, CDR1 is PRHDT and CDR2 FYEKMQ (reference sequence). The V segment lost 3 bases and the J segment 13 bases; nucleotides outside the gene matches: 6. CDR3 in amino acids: CASSFYRGPLFF. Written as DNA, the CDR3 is TGTGCCAGCAGCTTCTACAGGGGGCCGCTTTTCTTT.

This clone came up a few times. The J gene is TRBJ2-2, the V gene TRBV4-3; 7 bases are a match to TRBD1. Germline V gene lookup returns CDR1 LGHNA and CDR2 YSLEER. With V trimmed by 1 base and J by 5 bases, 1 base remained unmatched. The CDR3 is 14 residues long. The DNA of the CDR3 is TGCGCCAGCAGCCAAGGCAGGGGGACCGGGGAGCTGTTTTTT. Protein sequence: CASSQGRGTGELFF.

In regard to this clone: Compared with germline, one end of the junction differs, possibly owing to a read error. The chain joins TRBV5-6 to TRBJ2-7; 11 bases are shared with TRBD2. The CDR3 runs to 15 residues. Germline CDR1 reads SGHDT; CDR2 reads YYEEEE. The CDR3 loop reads CASSHSGRAAGEQYF. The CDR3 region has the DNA TGTGCTAGCAGCCATAGCGGGAGGGCCGCAGGCGAGCAGTACTTC.

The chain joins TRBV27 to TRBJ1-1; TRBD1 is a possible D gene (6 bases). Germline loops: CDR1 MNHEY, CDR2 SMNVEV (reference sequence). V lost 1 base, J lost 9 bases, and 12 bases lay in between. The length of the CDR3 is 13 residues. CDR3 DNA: TGTGCCAGCAGTTTATACGGCAGGGGCCAAGCTTTCTTT. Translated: CASSLYGRGQAFF.

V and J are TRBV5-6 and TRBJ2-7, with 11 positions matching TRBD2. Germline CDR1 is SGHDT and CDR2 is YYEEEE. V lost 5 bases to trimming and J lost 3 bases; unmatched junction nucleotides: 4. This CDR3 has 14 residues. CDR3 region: CASRSTSGVYEQYF. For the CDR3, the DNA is TGTGCCAGCAGGTCGACTAGCGGGGTCTACGAGCAGTACTTC. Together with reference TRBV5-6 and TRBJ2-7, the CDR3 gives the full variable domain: DAGVTQSPTHLIKTRGQQVTLRCSPKSGHDTVSWYQQALGQGPQFIFQYYEEEERQRGNFPDRFSGHQFPNYSSELNVNALLLGDSALYLCASRSTSGVYEQYFGPGTRLTVT.

The CDR3 protein is CASSIGTGIGQPQHF. DNA of the CDR3: TGTGCCAGCAGCATTGGGACAGGGATCGGTCAGCCCCAGCATTTT. The rearrangement links TRBV7-9 to TRBJ1-5, with 9 bases identical to TRBD1. The V gene end was trimmed by 5 bases and the J gene end by 6 bases; junction bases not matched to a gene: 8. This CDR3 is 15 amino acids long. CDR1 is SEHNR, CDR2 FQNEAQ, per germline (reference sequence).

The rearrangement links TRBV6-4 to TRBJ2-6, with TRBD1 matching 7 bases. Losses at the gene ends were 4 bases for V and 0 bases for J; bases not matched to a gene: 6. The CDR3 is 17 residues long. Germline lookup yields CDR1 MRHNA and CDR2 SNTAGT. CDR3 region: CASSALPGGSGANVLTF. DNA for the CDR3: TGTGCCAGCAGTGCGCTCCCAGGGGGCTCTGGGGCCAACGTCCTGACTTTC.

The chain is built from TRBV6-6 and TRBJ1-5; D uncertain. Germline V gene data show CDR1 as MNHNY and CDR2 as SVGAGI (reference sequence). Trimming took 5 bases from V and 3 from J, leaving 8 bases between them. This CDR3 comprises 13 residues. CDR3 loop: CASSPSYNQPQHF. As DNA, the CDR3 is TGTGCCAGCAGTCCCTCGTACAATCAGCCCCAGCATTTT.

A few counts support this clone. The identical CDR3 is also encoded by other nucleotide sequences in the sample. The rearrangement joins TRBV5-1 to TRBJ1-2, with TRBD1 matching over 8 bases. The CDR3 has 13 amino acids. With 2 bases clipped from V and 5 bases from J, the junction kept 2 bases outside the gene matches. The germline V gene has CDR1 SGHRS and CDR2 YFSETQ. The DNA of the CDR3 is TGCGCCAGCAGCTTAGACAGGGGATATGGCTACACCTTC. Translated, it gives CASSLDRGYGYTF.

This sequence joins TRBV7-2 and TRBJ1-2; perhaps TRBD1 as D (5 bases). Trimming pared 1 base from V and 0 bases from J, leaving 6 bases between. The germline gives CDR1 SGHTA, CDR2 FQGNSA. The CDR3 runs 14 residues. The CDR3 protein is CASSLETANYGYTF. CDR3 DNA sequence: TGTGCCAGCAGCTTAGAGACAGCTAACTATGGCTACACCTTC.

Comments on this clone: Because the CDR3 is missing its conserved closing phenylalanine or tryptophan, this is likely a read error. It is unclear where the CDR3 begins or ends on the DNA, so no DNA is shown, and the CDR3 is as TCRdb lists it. CDR3 loop: CSVEAGEV. V usage is TRBV29-1 and J usage is TRBJ1-1. The germline V gene has CDR1 SQVTM and CDR2 ANQGSEA. The CDR3 is 8 residues long, counting both termini.

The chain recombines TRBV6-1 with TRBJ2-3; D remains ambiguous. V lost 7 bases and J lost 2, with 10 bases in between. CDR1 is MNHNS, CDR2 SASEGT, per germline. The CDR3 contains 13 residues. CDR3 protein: CASTHDPTDTQYF. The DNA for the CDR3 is TGTGCCAGCACCCACGACCCCACAGATACGCAGTATTTT.

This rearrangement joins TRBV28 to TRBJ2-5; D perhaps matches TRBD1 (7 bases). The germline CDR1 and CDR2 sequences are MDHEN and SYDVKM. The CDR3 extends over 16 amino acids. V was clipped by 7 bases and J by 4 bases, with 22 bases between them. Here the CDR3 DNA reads TGTGCCAGCAACGAACAGGGGCGGGGACGGGGAGAGACCCAGTACTTC. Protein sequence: CASNEQGRGRGETQYF.

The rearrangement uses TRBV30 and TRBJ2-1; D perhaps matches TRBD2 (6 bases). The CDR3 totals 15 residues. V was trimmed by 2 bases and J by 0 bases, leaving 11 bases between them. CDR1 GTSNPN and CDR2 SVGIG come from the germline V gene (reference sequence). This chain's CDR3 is CAWSLQRASYNEQFF. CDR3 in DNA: TGTGCCTGGAGTCTCCAGCGGGCCTCCTACAATGAGCAGTTCTTC.

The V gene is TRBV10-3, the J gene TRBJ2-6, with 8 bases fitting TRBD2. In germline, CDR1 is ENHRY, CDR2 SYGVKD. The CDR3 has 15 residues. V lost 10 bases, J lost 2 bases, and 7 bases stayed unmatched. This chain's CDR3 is CATAREGTGANVLTF. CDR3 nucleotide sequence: TGTGCCACCGCCCGGGAGGGGACTGGGGCCAACGTCCTGACTTTC.

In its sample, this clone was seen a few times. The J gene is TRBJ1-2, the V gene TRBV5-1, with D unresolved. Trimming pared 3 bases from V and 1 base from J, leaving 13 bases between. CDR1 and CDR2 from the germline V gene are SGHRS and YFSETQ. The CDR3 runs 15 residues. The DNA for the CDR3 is TGCGCCAGCAGCTCTTCGATCGGGGATAACTATGGCTACACCTTC. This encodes CASSSSIGDNYGYTF.

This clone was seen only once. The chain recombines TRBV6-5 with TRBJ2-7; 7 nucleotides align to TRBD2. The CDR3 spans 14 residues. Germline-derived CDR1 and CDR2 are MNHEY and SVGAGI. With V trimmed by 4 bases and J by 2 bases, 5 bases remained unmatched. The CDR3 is CASSFERGTYEQYF. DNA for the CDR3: TGTGCCAGCAGTTTTGAGCGGGGAACCTACGAGCAGTACTTC.

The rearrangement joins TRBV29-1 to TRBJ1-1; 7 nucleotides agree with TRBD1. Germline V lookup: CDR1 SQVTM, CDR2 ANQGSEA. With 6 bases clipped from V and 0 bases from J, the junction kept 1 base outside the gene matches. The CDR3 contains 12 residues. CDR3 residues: CSVGQLNTEAFF. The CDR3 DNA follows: TGCAGCGTGGGACAGTTGAACACTGAAGCTTTCTTT.

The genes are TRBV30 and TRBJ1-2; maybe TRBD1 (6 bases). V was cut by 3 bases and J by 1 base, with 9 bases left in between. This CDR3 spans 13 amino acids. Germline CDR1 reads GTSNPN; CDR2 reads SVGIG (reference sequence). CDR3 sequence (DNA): TGTGCCTGGAGAGTGGACAGTAACTATGGCTACACCTTC. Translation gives CAWRVDSNYGYTF.

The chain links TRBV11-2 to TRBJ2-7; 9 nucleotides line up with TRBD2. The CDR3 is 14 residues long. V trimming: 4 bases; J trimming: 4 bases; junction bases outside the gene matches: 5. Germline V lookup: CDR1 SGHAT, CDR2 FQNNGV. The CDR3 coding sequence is TGTGCCAGCAGCTATAGCGGGAGCAGATACGAGCAGTACTTC. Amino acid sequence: CASSYSGSRYEQYF.

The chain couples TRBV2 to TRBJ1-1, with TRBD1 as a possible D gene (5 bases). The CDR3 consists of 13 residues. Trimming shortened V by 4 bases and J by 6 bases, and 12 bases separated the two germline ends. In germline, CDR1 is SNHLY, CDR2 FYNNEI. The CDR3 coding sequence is TGTGCCAGCAGTGGATCGACAGTTTCTGAAGCTTTCTTT. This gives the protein CASSGSTVSEAFF. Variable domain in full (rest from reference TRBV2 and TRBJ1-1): EPEVTQTPSHQVTQMGQEVILRCVPISNHLYFYWYRQILGQKVEFLVSFYNNEISEKSEIFDDQFSVERPDGSNFTLKIRSTKLEDSAMYFCASSGSTVSEAFFGQGTRLTVV.

CDR3 protein: CASSLGATGNTIYF. CDR3 sequence (DNA): TGTGCCAGCAGCTTGGGGGCTACGGGAAACACCATATATTTT. The rearrangement links TRBV5-5 to TRBJ1-3; D gene uncertain. Germline CDR1 is SGHKS and CDR2 is YYEKEE (reference sequence). V lost 0 bases, J lost 4 bases, and 8 bases lay in between. The CDR3 length is 14 residues.

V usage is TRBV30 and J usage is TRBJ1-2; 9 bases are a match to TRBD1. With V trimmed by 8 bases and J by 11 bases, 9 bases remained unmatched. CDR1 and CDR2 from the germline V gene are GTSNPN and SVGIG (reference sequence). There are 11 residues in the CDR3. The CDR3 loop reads CAAGDRVGYTF. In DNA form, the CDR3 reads TGTGCCGCGGGGGACAGGGTGGGGTACACCTTC. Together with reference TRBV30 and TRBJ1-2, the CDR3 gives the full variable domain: SQTIHQWPATLVQPVGSPLSLECTVEGTSNPNLYWYRQAAGRGLQLLFYSVGIGQISSEVPQNLSASRPQDRQFILSSKKLLLSDSGFYLCAAGDRVGYTFGSGTRLTVV.